The rows below give T cell receptor beta chains drawn from one sample of a study of control samples from healthy donors and cancer patients. This table comes from immunoSEQ multiplex PCR, and its TCRdb copy is limited to in-frame clones, with some not included. Among approximately 150,000 clones listed, roughly 93% were seen once. The sample comprised blood. These TCRs come from a man between 18 and 35 years old in good health. Both conserved end residues are part of each CDR3. The order of the fields is CDR3 length, V gene, CDR3 protein.

CDR3 length: 12
V gene: TRBV28
CDR3 protein: CASLSGSSGYTF

CDR3 length: 13
V gene: TRBV5-1
CDR3 protein: CASSTTGIDGYTF

CDR3 length: 14
V gene: TRBV5-6
CDR3 protein: CASSQGPSGETLHF

CDR3 length: 15
V gene: TRBV9
CDR3 protein: CASSPGRGQRETQYF

CDR3 length: 13
V gene: TRBV7-2
CDR3 protein: CASSPGTGETQYF

CDR3 length: 16
V gene: TRBV24-1
CDR3 protein: CATSDSGLSSYNEQFF

CDR3 length: 17
V gene: TRBV12-5
CDR3 protein: CASGGPEGAMGNQPQHF

CDR3 length: 12
V gene: TRBV7-2
CDR3 protein: CASSYTGSPLHF

CDR3 length: 13
V gene: TRBV30
CDR3 protein: CAWGVGGNTEAFF

CDR3 length: 14
V gene: TRBV15
CDR3 protein: CATSIGGNTGELFF

CDR3 length: 17
V gene: TRBV4-2
CDR3 protein: CASSQGSGTSGVGEQYF

CDR3 length: 16
V gene: TRBV28
CDR3 protein: CASLQHSAPSGNTIYF

CDR3 length: 13
V gene: TRBV24-1
CDR3 protein: CATSDSPGNEQFF

CDR3 length: 14
V gene: TRBV13
CDR3 protein: CASSSPSLNSPLHF

CDR3 length: 12
V gene: TRBV5-4
CDR3 protein: CASSLQQKAAFF

CDR3 length: 17
V gene: TRBV7-2
CDR3 protein: CASSLVGTGISGNTIYF

CDR3 length: 11
V gene: TRBV10-1
CDR3 protein: CASSAGNTIYF

CDR3 length: 17
V gene: TRBV5-1
CDR3 protein: CASSINNPRGYNSPLHF

CDR3 length: 12
V gene: TRBV5-4
CDR3 protein: CASSLSTDTQYF

CDR3 length: 14
V gene: TRBV5-5
CDR3 protein: CASSFLVRGETQYF

CDR3 length: 14
V gene: TRBV14
CDR3 protein: CASSQALYGETQYF

CDR3 length: 16
V gene: TRBV14
CDR3 protein: CASSQLTSGREETQYF

CDR3 length: 15
V gene: TRBV19
CDR3 protein: CATKPGRGESYEQYF

CDR3 length: 19
V gene: TRBV7-9
CDR3 protein: CASSLRVTLTSATNEKLFF

CDR3 length: 14
V gene: TRBV30
CDR3 protein: CAWSPRGQGSPLHF

CDR3 length: 15
V gene: TRBV28
CDR3 protein: CASSVLASRPDTQYF

CDR3 length: 14
V gene: TRBV6-5
CDR3 protein: CASSYYKQGAEQYF

CDR3 length: 15
V gene: TRBV13
CDR3 protein: CASSPRGSPNYGYTF

CDR3 length: 15
V gene: TRBV6-5
CDR3 protein: CASSDRVSGANVLTF

CDR3 length: 15
V gene: TRBV10-3
CDR3 protein: CATTTGASSNYGYTF

CDR3 length: 15
V gene: TRBV30
CDR3 protein: CAWGTGSLLKEKLFF

CDR3 length: 14
V gene: TRBV21-1
CDR3 protein: CASSNRRTWRGYTF

CDR3 length: 13
V gene: TRBV29-1
CDR3 protein: CSVTGAHQETQYF

CDR3 length: 12
V gene: TRBV12-3/TRBV12-4
CDR3 protein: CASTSDYNEQFF

CDR3 length: 16
V gene: TRBV10-3
CDR3 protein: CAIRGLYDRGVYEQYF

CDR3 length: 12
V gene: TRBV10-2
CDR3 protein: CATGDRVAEAFF

CDR3 length: 13
V gene: TRBV29-1
CDR3 protein: CSVELQGTETQYF

CDR3 length: 14
V gene: TRBV2
CDR3 protein: CASSEDVTVYEQYF

CDR3 length: 13
V gene: TRBV27
CDR3 protein: CASSFRRDYEQYF

CDR3 length: 18
V gene: TRBV18
CDR3 protein: CASSLMRLGTRPRDTQYF

CDR3 length: 17
V gene: TRBV11-3
CDR3 protein: CASSPRRGLGVAGELFF

CDR3 length: 15
V gene: TRBV10-1
CDR3 protein: CASSQSLSSYNEQFF

CDR3 length: 16
V gene: TRBV5-1
CDR3 protein: CASSFDTGSNTGELFF

CDR3 length: 13
V gene: TRBV27
CDR3 protein: CASSAPGVTPQHF